Presented here are 32 T cell receptor beta chains from one specimen sequenced in a study of cytomegalovirus exposure and HLA in healthy donors. Both 60 Vbeta primers and 13 Jbeta primers went into the PCR. Only in-frame clones appear in the TCRdb table, and some are missing; sequencing was by immunoSEQ multiplex PCR. The data contain 75,000 to 100,000 clones, roughly four fifths of them singletons. What was sequenced was PBMCs. Receptors originate from a man aged 35 to 55 in good health and CMV-seropositive.

The J gene is TRBJ1-2, the V gene TRBV2; tentative D call: TRBD1 (6 bases). The CDR3 is 13 amino acids. V was cut by 6 bases and J by 8 bases, with 16 bases left in between. Germline V lookup: CDR1 SNHLY, CDR2 FYNNEI. In DNA form, the CDR3 reads TGTGCCAGCAGACCAGGGGCGTCGGCCGGCTACACCTTC. It translates to CASRPGASAGYTF.

This chain uses TRBV18 with TRBJ2-7; 7 positions match TRBD1. This CDR3 is built from 14 residues. Trimming took 4 bases from V and 4 from J; bases not matched to a gene: 7. CDR1 KGHSH and CDR2 LQKENI come from the germline V gene. The CDR3 bases are TGTGCCAGCTCACGGCCGGGACAGCCTTACGAGCAGTACTTC. Its protein is CASSRPGQPYEQYF.

The chain combines TRBV11-3 with TRBJ2-1; weak D call: TRBD1 (7 bases). Deletions cut 3 bases from V and 7 bases from J, with 10 bases between. The CDR3 has 13 amino acids. CDR1 is SGHNT, CDR2 YENEEA, per germline. CDR3 amino acids: CASSFQGGNEQFF. For the CDR3, the DNA is TGTGCCAGCAGCTTCCAGGGGGGTAATGAGCAGTTCTTC.

The chain is built from TRBV7-6 and TRBJ2-1; 16 bases match TRBD2. J lost 0 bases, V lost 3 bases, and 8 bases had no gene match. There are 20 residues in the CDR3. CDR1 and CDR2 from the germline V gene are SGHVS and FNYEAQ. The CDR3 loop is CASSLGPGLAGGSSYNEQFF. CDR3 nucleotides: TGTGCCAGCAGCTTGGGCCCGGGACTAGCGGGGGGGAGCTCCTACAATGAGCAGTTCTTC. Using reference TRBV7-6 and TRBJ2-1 for the parts outside the CDR3, the full variable domain is GAGVSQSPRYKVTKRGQDVALRCDPISGHVSLYWYRQALGQGPEFLTYFNYEAQQDKSGLPNDRFSAERPEGSISTLTIQRTEQRDSAMYRCASSLGPGLAGGSSYNEQFFGPGTRLTVL.

The chain employs TRBV19 and TRBJ2-1; a weak D match, TRBD2 (5 bases). The length of the CDR3 is 14 residues. V lost 0 bases and J lost 8, with 11 bases in between. Germline values: CDR1 LNHDA, CDR2 SQIVND (reference sequence). The DNA for the CDR3 is TGTGCCAGTAGTATAGATCCCCGGGGTTATGAGCAGTTCTTC. Translated, it gives CASSIDPRGYEQFF.

Details on this clone: This same CDR3 is encoded by further DNA sequences in the sample. This chain joins TRBV7-9 and TRBJ1-1; D unresolved. The V gene lost 5 bases and the J gene lost 2 bases, with 9 bases spanning the gap. Germline CDR1 reads SEHNR; CDR2 reads FQNEAQ (reference sequence). The CDR3 contains 13 residues. The CDR3 DNA reads TGTGCCAGCAGCCCCCCAGGAAACACTGAAGCTTTCTTT. Translating gives CASSPPGNTEAFF.

This chain uses TRBV10-3 with TRBJ2-1, with 10 bases lining up with TRBD2. J gave up 9 bases and V 6 bases, and 14 bases lay outside the gene matches. Germline CDR1 ENHRY, CDR2 SYGVKD. The CDR3 loop spans 16 amino acids. CDR3 amino acids: CAIRASGGVNEGEQFF. The CDR3 DNA follows: TGTGCCATCAGGGCTAGCGGGGGCGTAAATGAGGGTGAGCAGTTCTTC.

V gene TRBV6-4 combines with J gene TRBJ2-5; 11 bases map to TRBD2. The DNA end favors TRBJ2-7, so the J call may be wrong. In germline, CDR1 is MRHNA, CDR2 SNTAGT. The CDR3 is 16 residues long. The CDR3 loop is CASSDGTSGGEYEQYF. CDR3 bases: TGTGCCAGCAGTGACGGTACTAGCGGGGGTGAGTACGAGCAGTACTTC.

The V and J genes are TRBV11-2 and TRBJ2-1, with 7 bases aligning to TRBD2. This CDR3 is built from 15 residues. V shed 3 bases and J 9 bases; nucleotides not matched to a gene: 11. Germline CDR1 SGHAT, CDR2 FQNNGV. CDR3: CASSFQSGLEFEQFF. The CDR3 nucleotides read TGTGCCAGCAGCTTCCAATCAGGACTAGAGTTTGAGCAGTTCTTC.

The gene calls are TRBV19 and TRBJ1-1; D unresolved. From germline, CDR1 is LNHDA and CDR2 SQIVND (reference sequence). This CDR3 region has 13 residues. Trimming left V 1 base short and J 6 bases short, with 9 bases between. The CDR3 DNA reads as TGTGCCAGTAGTATAGGGAGAGGGCCTGAAGCTTTCTTT. Amino acids: CASSIGRGPEAFF.

This clone was observed a handful of times. This chain uses TRBV5-4 with TRBJ2-1; TRBD1 aligns across 7 bases. The CDR3 totals 15 residues. With 4 bases clipped from V and 4 bases from J, the junction kept 8 bases outside the gene matches. Germline V gene lookup returns CDR1 SGHNT and CDR2 YYREEE (reference sequence). The CDR3 region has the DNA TGTGCCAGCAGCCCCCCGACAGGGAAATACAATGAGCAGTTCTTC. This encodes CASSPPTGKYNEQFF.

The CDR3 reads CASNDRESAPLHF. In nucleotides, the CDR3 is TGTGCCAGCAATGACAGGGAAAGCGCACCCCTCCACTTT. The rearrangement joins TRBV2 to TRBJ1-6, with TRBD1 matching over 7 bases. Germline V gene data show CDR1 as SNHLY and CDR2 as FYNNEI. The CDR3 covers 13 residues. The V segment lost 7 bases and the J segment 11 bases; nucleotides outside the gene matches: 8.

V and J are TRBV7-2 and TRBJ2-5; 14 bases align to TRBD2. TRBJ2-7 explains the end of the DNA better; the J call may be wrong. CDR1 is SGHTA and CDR2 is FQGNSA in the germline V gene. The CDR3 is 15 amino acids. Written as DNA, the CDR3 is TGTGCCAGCAGCCCACGGACTAGCGGGGGGTACGAGCAGTACTTC. It specifies CASSPRTSGGYEQYF.

J is TRBJ2-5 and V is TRBV2; a weak D match, TRBD1 (6 bases). Germline V gene sequence: CDR1 SNHLY, CDR2 FYNNEI. Between the trimmed V and J ends, which lost 8 bases and 2 bases, there was a span of 15 bases. The CDR3 runs to 14 residues. The CDR3 reads CASPRQGIQETQYF. In DNA form, the CDR3 reads TGTGCCAGCCCCCGCCAGGGGATTCAAGAGACCCAGTACTTC.

The chain links TRBV5-1 to TRBJ2-5; the D gene could be TRBD1 or TRBD2 (5 bases each). Between the trimmed V and J ends, which lost 4 bases and 4 bases, there was a span of 11 bases. The CDR3 is 13 amino acids. Germline values: CDR1 SGHRS, CDR2 YFSETQ. This CDR3 reads CASSVGRGETQYF. CDR3 DNA sequence: TGCGCCAGCAGCGTGGGACGGGGAGAGACCCAGTACTTC. The complete variable domain, with remaining parts taken from reference TRBV5-1 and TRBJ2-5, reads KAGVTQTPRYLIKTRGQQVTLSCSPISGHRSVSWYQQTPGQGLQFLFEYFSETQRNKGNFPGRFSGRQFSNSRSEMNVSTLELGDSALYLCASSVGRGETQYFGPGTRLLVL.

The V and J genes are TRBV18 and TRBJ1-4; 7 bases align to TRBD1. The CDR3 sequence is 15 residues long. The germline V gene encodes CDR1 KGHSH and CDR2 LQKENI. The V segment lost 5 bases and the J segment 2 bases; nucleotides outside the gene matches: 5. In DNA form, the CDR3 reads TGTGCCAGCTCAAAACAGGGGACGACTAATGAAAAACTGTTTTTT. This encodes CASSKQGTTNEKLFF.

The chain carries TRBV6-5 and TRBJ2-7; 10 bases are shared with TRBD2. The J segment lost 3 bases and the V segment lost 0 bases, leaving 2 bases of the junction unmatched. CDR1 and CDR2 (germline): MNHEY, SVGAGI. The CDR3 consists of 15 residues. The CDR3 is CASSYSGLAYYEQYF. The CDR3 DNA sequence: TGTGCCAGCAGTTACTCGGGACTAGCGTACTACGAGCAGTACTTC.

The J gene is TRBJ1-1, the V gene TRBV2; the D gene is possibly TRBD1 (5 bases). V lost 8 bases to trimming and J lost 5 bases, with 15 bases between them. The CDR3 consists of 13 residues. From germline, CDR1 is SNHLY and CDR2 FYNNEI. DNA for the CDR3: TGTGCCAGCGCACCGGGACTCCAGACTGAAGCTTTCTTT. Translation gives CASAPGLQTEAFF.

V is TRBV19 and J is TRBJ2-1, with 7 bases identical to TRBD1. V dropped 10 bases and J dropped 9; count of bases not matched to a gene: 15. Per germline, CDR1 LNHDA and CDR2 SQIVND (reference sequence). CDR3 length: 14 residues. As DNA, the CDR3 is TGTGCCACCCAGCGTGGGGCAGGGGGTGGTGAGCAGTTCTTC. Protein sequence: CATQRGAGGGEQFF.

The chain has TRBV4-1 and TRBJ2-1; a possible D gene is TRBD2 (6 bases). This CDR3 has 18 amino acids. Per germline, CDR1 MGHRA and CDR2 YSYEKL. The V end was cut by 4 bases, the J end by 0 bases, with 19 bases between. The CDR3 sequence: CASSLRDGGGGSYNEQFF. In nucleotides, the CDR3 is TGCGCCAGCAGCCTCCGGGACGGTGGGGGAGGCTCCTACAATGAGCAGTTCTTC.

The V and J genes are TRBV6-1 and TRBJ2-4; 9 nucleotides line up with TRBD1. Trimming removed 6 bases from V and 12 bases from J; junction bases left unmatched: 15. The germline gives CDR1 MNHNS, CDR2 SASEGT. This CDR3 has 15 amino acids. CDR3 amino acids: CASSETGGYWDSQYF. DNA for the CDR3: TGTGCCAGCAGCGAGACAGGGGGGTACTGGGACAGTCAGTACTTC.

J is TRBJ1-4 and V is TRBV7-2, with D uncertain. The CDR3 runs 15 residues. V dropped 2 bases and J dropped 0 bases, with 7 bases sitting between them. Germline V CDR1 and CDR2: SGHTA, FQGNSA. The CDR3 spells CASSLFGATNEKLFF. The CDR3 DNA reads as TGTGCCAGCAGCTTATTCGGAGCAACTAATGAAAAACTGTTTTTT. The complete variable domain, with remaining parts taken from reference TRBV7-2 and TRBJ1-4, reads GAGVSQSPSNKVTEKGKDVELRCDPISGHTALYWYRQSLGQGLEFLIYFQGNSAPDKSGLPSDRFSAERTGGSVSTLTIQRTQQEDSAVYLCASSLFGATNEKLFFGSGTQLSVL.

V and J are TRBV7-6 and TRBJ2-5; 9 bases agree with TRBD2. The DNA end is a closer match to TRBJ2-7, so the J assignment may be wrong. This CDR3 has 13 residues. Per the germline V gene, CDR1 is SGHVS and CDR2 is FNYEAQ. The CDR3 loop reads CASSRGGVDEQYF. The DNA of the CDR3 is TGTGCCAGCAGCCGCGGGGGGGTGGACGAGCAGTACTTC.

This sequence joins TRBV4-1 and TRBJ2-7; 7 bases line up with TRBD1. Germline lookup yields CDR1 MGHRA and CDR2 YSYEKL. The length of the CDR3 is 15 residues. J was trimmed by 2 bases and V by 1 base; bases with no gene match: 5. The CDR3 DNA follows: TGCGCCAGCAGCCAAGCGCTAACAGGGGCCTACGAGCAGTACTTC. Encoded protein: CASSQALTGAYEQYF.

The gene calls are TRBV6-6 and TRBJ2-1; D might be TRBD2 (6 bases). V was trimmed by 7 bases and J by 10 bases, leaving 20 bases between them. CDR3 length: 14 residues. Per germline, CDR1 MNHNY and CDR2 SVGAGI (reference sequence). The CDR3: CASTTMGGTREQFF. The CDR3 DNA is TGTGCCAGCACCACTATGGGGGGAACTAGGGAGCAGTTCTTC.

The rearrangement joins TRBV7-2 to TRBJ2-5; tentatively, D is TRBD2 (6 bases). V lost 6 bases and J 7 bases, leaving 21 bases between the germline ends. CDR3 size: 15 residues. Germline V gene sequence: CDR1 SGHTA, CDR2 FQGNSA. The CDR3 coding sequence is TGTGCCAGCAGTTCCCTCGTCGGCCGGGAGTGGACCCAGTACTTC. Encoded protein: CASSSLVGREWTQYF.

A note on this clone: Other DNA sequences from this sample encode an identical CDR3 as well. The chain recombines TRBV11-1 with TRBJ2-1; 10 bases align to TRBD2. Germline loops: CDR1 SGHAT, CDR2 FQDESV (reference sequence). The CDR3 extends over 15 amino acids. The ends lost 0 bases at V and 4 bases at J; junction bases unmatched: 0. The CDR3 sequence is CASSLALAGYNEQFF. The CDR3 DNA follows: TGTGCCAGCAGCTTAGCACTAGCGGGATACAATGAGCAGTTCTTC. The full variable domain, rest sourced from reference TRBV11-1 and TRBJ2-1, is EAEVAQSPRYKITEKSQAVAFWCDPISGHATLYWYRQILGQGPELLVQFQDESVVDDSQLPKDRFSAERLKGVDSTLKIQPAELGDSAMYLCASSLALAGYNEQFFGPGTRLTVL.

The rearrangement joins TRBV12-5 to TRBJ2-5, with 10 bases lining up with TRBD1. Germline values: CDR1 LGHNT, CDR2 FRNRAP. Trimming removed 7 bases from V and 5 bases from J; junction bases left unmatched: 10. The CDR3 has 15 residues. The CDR3 loop reads CASAGGGTGEETQYF. In nucleotides, the CDR3 is TGTGCTAGTGCCGGGGGGGGGACAGGGGAGGAGACCCAGTACTTC.

The V and J genes are TRBV6-4 and TRBJ2-7; TRBD2 matches 9 bases. Germline CDR1 is MRHNA and CDR2 is SNTAGT. The J segment lost 5 bases and the V segment lost 11 bases, leaving 13 bases of the junction unmatched. The CDR3 contains 14 residues. CDR3 sequence: CASRGGLATHEQYF. The CDR3 bases are TGTGCCTCCCGAGGGGGACTAGCTACCCACGAGCAGTACTTC.

The V gene is TRBV7-9, the J gene TRBJ1-2; D not resolved. This CDR3 comprises 15 residues. Trimming took off 1 base at V and 8 bases at J, with 17 bases between the two ends. Germline V CDR1 and CDR2: SEHNR, FQNEAQ (reference sequence). The CDR3, as DNA: TGTGCCAGCAGCTTAGGAGGCGCGGTTTTCCGGGGCTACACCTTC. Amino acids: CASSLGGAVFRGYTF.

This sequence joins TRBV2 and TRBJ1-1; tentative D call: TRBD1 (6 bases). The germline V gene has CDR1 SNHLY and CDR2 FYNNEI. CDR3 length: 13 residues. V lost 10 bases and J lost 0, with 12 bases in between. CDR3 nucleotides: TGTGCCACAAGGACAGATTTGAACACTGAAGCTTTCTTT. Amino acids: CATRTDLNTEAFF. Together with reference TRBV2 and TRBJ1-1, the CDR3 gives the full variable domain: EPEVTQTPSHQVTQMGQEVILRCVPISNHLYFYWYRQILGQKVEFLVSFYNNEISEKSEIFDDQFSVERPDGSNFTLKIRSTKLEDSAMYFCATRTDLNTEAFFGQGTRLTVV.

This clone was counted at least ten times. The chain couples TRBV15 to TRBJ1-2; no firm D call. The germline V and J ends were trimmed by 1 base and 8 bases, with 17 bases remaining between them. The CDR3 runs 15 residues. The germline gives CDR1 LNHNV, CDR2 YYDKDF (reference sequence). The CDR3 DNA sequence: TGTGCCACCAGCAGAGTACAGACGGCCGTTTCCGGCTACACCTTC. Translating it yields CATSRVQTAVSGYTF.